These 17 T cell receptor beta chains share one sample of origin, sequenced in a study of T cell responses to AZD1222 COVID-19 vaccine. The repertoire was sequenced with immunoSEQ multiplex PCR; TCRdb's copy has only in-frame clones and lacks some. There are about 100,000 clones in the sample; roughly nine tenths occur only once, and over 15% lies in the top ten. The sequenced sample was peripheral blood, obtained on day 0 of AZD1222 vaccination. The receptor set was obtained from an adult in good health.

The count of this clone is one. The chain recombines TRBV11-2 with TRBJ2-7; D is unresolved. The CDR3 length is 13 residues. CDR1 and CDR2 (germline): SGHAT, FQNNGV. V shed 2 bases and J shed 6 bases, with 11 bases lying between them. In DNA form, the CDR3 reads TGTGCCAGCAGCTTACCCTACAGCGCCGAGCAGTACTTC. Encoded protein: CASSLPYSAEQYF.

V and J are TRBV12-3 or TRBV12-4 and TRBJ2-1, with 7 positions matching TRBD1. V was pared by 1 base and J by 8 bases, with 2 bases of the junction left unmatched. This CDR3 region has 13 residues. DNA for the CDR3: TGTGCCAGCAGTTTAGTAGGGGGCTATGAGCAGTTCTTC. Its protein is CASSLVGGYEQFF.

The V gene is TRBV3-1 (or the pseudogene TRBV3-2), the J gene TRBJ2-7; D unclear. V lost 1 base to trimming and J lost 2 bases, with 9 bases between them. The CDR3 spans 14 residues. In germline, CDR1 is LGHDT, CDR2 YNNKEL (reference sequence). CDR3 DNA sequence: TGTGCCAGCAGCCAAGGGCGGTCTGCCTACGAGCAGTACTTC. Its translation is CASSQGRSAYEQYF.

In its sample, this clone was seen a few times. V is TRBV29-1 and J is TRBJ1-1, with no clear D. Trimming pared 7 bases from V and 2 bases from J, leaving 17 bases between. Per germline, CDR1 SQVTM and CDR2 ANQGSEA. CDR3 length: 14 residues. This CDR3 is CSAMWGGRNTEAFF. CDR3 DNA: TGCAGCGCCATGTGGGGTGGCAGAAACACTGAAGCTTTCTTT.

The J gene is TRBJ1-1, the V gene TRBV12-3 or TRBV12-4, with D possibly matching TRBD1 (6 bases). Trimming pared 1 base from V and 5 bases from J, leaving 8 bases between. The CDR3 is 13 amino acids. In nucleotides, the CDR3 is TGTGCCAGCAGTTTAGTCCAGGGGACTGAAGCTTTCTTT. It encodes CASSLVQGTEAFF.

The gene calls are TRBV7-9 and TRBJ1-1, with a weak D call TRBD1 (6 bases). V lost 5 bases and J lost 3, with 16 bases in between. Germline CDR1 and CDR2: SEHNR and FQNEAQ (reference sequence). The CDR3 covers 15 residues. CDR3 sequence reads: CASSPQGLRDTEAFF. CDR3 nucleotides: TGTGCCAGCAGCCCACAGGGCCTCAGGGACACTGAAGCTTTCTTT. The variable domain in full, completed from reference TRBV7-9 and TRBJ1-1, reads DTGVSQNPRHKITKRGQNVTFRCDPISEHNRLYWYRQTLGQGPEFLTYFQNEAQLEKSRLLSDRFSAERPKGSFSTLEIQRTEQGDSAMYLCASSPQGLRDTEAFFGQGTRLTVV.

CDR3 sequence: CASSLTGQGRRGEQYF. DNA of the CDR3: TGTGCCAGCAGTCTTACAGGACAGGGAAGGAGAGGAGAGCAGTACTTC. The J gene is TRBJ2-7, the V gene TRBV28; 8 bases map to TRBD1. The CDR3 is made up of 16 amino acids. V was pared by 5 bases and J by 7 bases, with 16 bases of the junction left unmatched. Germline V gene data show CDR1 as MDHEN and CDR2 as SYDVKM.

V and J are TRBV24-1 and TRBJ1-1; no clear D gene. The V end lost 8 bases, the J end lost 6 bases, and 9 bases lay between the germline ends. Germline V lookup: CDR1 KGHDR, CDR2 SFDVKD. CDR3 length: 11 residues. CDR3 DNA sequence: TGTGCCACCATTCGGCAGCCTGAAGCTTTCTTT. Translated, it gives CATIRQPEAFF.

This sequence joins TRBV4-1 and TRBJ2-1; the D gene is possibly TRBD1 (5 bases). This CDR3 spans 14 amino acids. From germline, CDR1 is MGHRA and CDR2 YSYEKL. Trimming pared 5 bases from V and 3 bases from J, leaving 11 bases between. CDR3 loop: CASSAPDSYNEQFF. The CDR3 bases are TGCGCCAGCAGCGCCCCAGACAGCTACAATGAGCAGTTCTTC.

V and J are TRBV10-3 and TRBJ1-2; a weak D match, TRBD1 (5 bases). The CDR3 covers 13 residues. Germline CDR1 reads ENHRY; CDR2 reads SYGVKD. The ends were cut back, 7 bases at V and 5 bases at J, with 14 bases in the middle. CDR3 sequence (DNA): TGTGCCATCAAACCTGTCAGGGAGTATGGCTACACCTTC. Protein sequence: CAIKPVREYGYTF.

V gene TRBV19 combines with J gene TRBJ1-6; D remains ambiguous. V lost 8 bases and J lost 5, with 16 bases in between. The CDR3 contains 15 residues. The germline V gene encodes CDR1 LNHDA and CDR2 SQIVND (reference sequence). In DNA, the CDR3 is TGTGCCAGTGCCCTCGGGCGCGGACATAATTCACCCCTCCACTTT. This gives the protein CASALGRGHNSPLHF. The variable domain in full, with the rest retrieved from reference TRBV19 and TRBJ1-6, is DGGITQSPKYLFRKEGQNVTLSCEQNLNHDAMYWYRQDPGQGLRLIYYSQIVNDFQKGDIAEGYSVSREKKESFPLTVTSAQKNPTAFYLCASALGRGHNSPLHFGNGTRLTVT.

The V gene is TRBV7-3, the J gene TRBJ2-7; D possibly corresponds to TRBD1 (5 bases). The CDR3 runs to 14 residues. CDR1 is SGHTA, CDR2 FQGTGA, per germline. V was trimmed by 5 bases and J by 3 bases, leaving 14 bases between them. The CDR3 DNA follows: TGTGCCAGCAGCCCCCAACCCGACAGCTACGAGCAGTACTTC. Translated: CASSPQPDSYEQYF.

In DNA form, the CDR3 reads TGTGCCATCAGTAGCTGGACACCTGAGGGTGGCTACACCTTC. It specifies CAISSWTPEGGYTF. The V and J genes are TRBV10-3 and TRBJ1-2; D perhaps matches TRBD1 (5 bases). V was shortened by 5 bases and J by 7 bases, with 17 bases between the two germline ends. CDR1 and CDR2 from the germline V gene are ENHRY and SYGVKD. The CDR3 is 14 residues long.

The V gene is TRBV25-1, the J gene TRBJ2-7; 9 bases line up with TRBD1. Germline-derived CDR1 and CDR2 are MGHDK and SYGVNS. The J segment lost 5 bases and the V segment lost 0 bases, leaving 8 bases of the junction unmatched. The CDR3 is made up of 16 amino acids. For the CDR3, the DNA is TGTGCCAGCAGTGAATACTCCGGGACAGGGAAGAACGAGCAGTACTTC. Translating it yields CASSEYSGTGKNEQYF.

The V and J genes are TRBV12-5 and TRBJ2-5; TRBD1 matches at 8 bases. The CDR3 has 13 amino acids. Germline assignment: CDR1 LGHNT and CDR2 FRNRAP. After removal of 7 bases from V and 5 bases from J, the junction contained 6 bases not matched to a gene. The CDR3 nucleotides are TGTGCTAGTGCCTCAGGGGGCGTCGAGACCCAGTACTTC. This encodes CASASGGVETQYF.

The chain joins TRBV29-1 to TRBJ2-1, with TRBD2 matching over 7 bases. The germline V gene encodes CDR1 SQVTM and CDR2 ANQGSEA. This CDR3 contains 14 residues. The J segment lost 1 base and the V segment lost 6 bases, leaving 6 bases of the junction unmatched. CDR3 nucleotides: TGCAGCGTGGGGCCCGGGAGGTCCTACAATGAGCAGTTCTTC. Its translation: CSVGPGRSYNEQFF.

This clone was observed once. The genes are TRBV4-1 and TRBJ2-5; 10 bases match TRBD1. The J segment lost 7 bases and the V segment lost 1 base, leaving 6 bases of the junction unmatched. The CDR3 is made up of 15 amino acids. Germline V gives CDR1 MGHRA, CDR2 YSYEKL. This CDR3 is CASSQGTGGVGTQYF. The CDR3 DNA sequence: TGCGCCAGCAGCCAAGGGACAGGGGGTGTCGGGACCCAGTACTTC.